This TCR beta chain was identified during a study of technical replicates of blood from several donors. CDR3 size: 14 residues. V lost 0 bases to trimming and J lost 2 bases, with 7 bases between them. Germline V gene sequence: CDR1 SGHTS, CDR2 YDEGEE. Profiled with immunoSEQ multiplex PCR; TCRdb holds only in-frame clones, not every one. The sample holds 65,000 to 80,000 clones, 95% to 97% seen once. The clonotype originates from a human donor in good health. Sequenced: T cells isolated from PBMCs. The chain joins TRBV5-8 to TRBJ2-3; D is ambiguous. The CDR3 nucleotides read TGTGCCAGCAGCTTGGGGCAGGACACAGATACGCAGTATTTT. This translates into CASSLGQDTDTQYF.